These T cell receptor beta chains were read from a single sample in a study of blood T cell repertoires in COVID-19. TCRdb keeps only in-frame clones here, not all; method: immunoSEQ multiplex PCR. The table includes some 150,000 clones, approximately 88% detected once. Sequencing input: peripheral blood. Receptors were obtained from a woman between 55 and 75 years old who had recovered from COVID-19. Both conserved end residues are part of each CDR3. D genes are given only for firm matches. For some rows the clone size is stated as once, few or many, or as a class when expanded; others skip it.

TRBV5-6,NA,TRBD1,TRBJ1-1,CASSYRGDTEAFF,TGTGCCAGCAGCTACAGGGGGGACACTGAAGCTTTCTTT
TRBV24-1,NA,NA,TRBJ2-5,CATSAPDSYQETQYF,TGTGCCACCAGTGCACCTGACTCGTACCAAGAGACCCAGTACTTC
TRBV18,NA,NA,TRBJ2-7,CASSLTGDTYEQYF,TGTGCCAGCTCACTAACAGGTGATACCTACGAGCAGTACTTC
TRBV30,NA,NA,TRBJ2-3,CAWSVQGTDTQYF,TGTGCCTGGAGTGTACAGGGAACAGATACGCAGTATTTT
TRBV5-5,NA,NA,TRBJ1-1,CASSLFGGHTEAFF,TGTGCCAGCAGCTTGTTCGGGGGTCACACTGAAGCTTTCTTT
TRBV5-1,NA,TRBD1,TRBJ2-7,CASSLVGQGANEQYF,TGCGCCAGCAGCTTGGTTGGACAGGGGGCCAACGAGCAGTACTTC
TRBV4-1,NA,NA,TRBJ1-1,CASRPIGAPEAFF,TGCGCCAGCAGACCAATAGGGGCCCCCGAAGCTTTCTTT
TRBV19,few,TRBD1,TRBJ1-1,CASTSRTGALIATEAFF,TGTGCCAGTACCTCCCGGACAGGGGCTCTTATCGCCACTGAAGCTTTCTTT
TRBV28,NA,NA,TRBJ1-1,CASSFGQFDAQAFF,TGTGCCAGCAGTTTCGGACAATTCGACGCTCAAGCTTTCTTT
TRBV5-1,NA,TRBD1,TRBJ1-6,CASSLSGQGPSYNSPLHF,TGCGCCAGCAGCCTCTCCGGACAGGGGCCATCCTATAATTCACCCCTCCACTTT
TRBV29-1,NA,TRBD2,TRBJ2-3,CSVIAGGRTDTQYF,TGCAGCGTTATAGCGGGGGGGCGCACAGATACGCAGTATTTT
TRBV2,NA,TRBD1,TRBJ1-2,CASSEGQGSQGYTF,TGTGCCAGCAGTGAAGGACAGGGGTCGCAGGGCTACACCTTC
TRBV18,NA,NA,TRBJ1-5,CASSPSLGSINQPQHF,TGTGCCAGCTCACCAAGTCTAGGCAGTATCAATCAGCCCCAGCATTTT
TRBV19,NA,TRBD1,TRBJ2-7,CASSPHGQGTSYEQYF,TGTGCCAGTAGTCCTCATGGACAGGGTACCTCCTACGAGCAGTACTTC
TRBV5-4,NA,NA,TRBJ2-3,CASSLGGGAGTDTQYF,TGTGCCAGCAGCTTGGGAGGGGGGGCCGGGACAGATACGCAGTATTTT
TRBV11-2,once,TRBD1,TRBJ2-6,CASSFDSQGAGANVLTF,TGTGCCAGCAGCTTTGATTCCCAGGGGGCTGGGGCCAACGTCCTGACTTTC
TRBV7-9,once,NA,TRBJ2-3,CASSSSGVVDTQYF,TGTGCCAGCAGCTCATCAGGGGTAGTAGATACGCAGTATTTT
TRBV29-1,NA,NA,TRBJ2-1,CSGEQGYNEQFF,TGCAGCGGAGAACAGGGCTACAATGAGCAGTTCTTC
TRBV28,NA,NA,TRBJ1-2,CASRREADYGYTF,TGTGCCAGCAGACGCGAGGCGGACTATGGCTACACCTTC
TRBV2,NA,NA,TRBJ1-4,CASSEGRAGEKLFF,TGTGCCAGCAGTGAGGGACGGGCGGGGGAAAAACTGTTTTTT
TRBV2,NA,TRBD1,TRBJ1-2,CASRDRGPWYGYTF,TGTGCCAGCAGAGACAGGGGGCCATGGTATGGCTACACCTTC
TRBV10-3,NA,TRBD1,TRBJ1-3,CAISGMDRDENTIYF,TGTGCCATCAGTGGAATGGACAGGGATGAAAACACCATATATTTT
TRBV29-1,few,NA,TRBJ1-6,CSVMVLDNSPLHF,TGCAGCGTCATGGTATTAGATAATTCACCCCTCCACTTT
TRBV4-1,NA,NA,TRBJ1-5,CASSLEEVNNQPQHF,TGCGCCAGCAGCCTCGAGGAGGTCAACAATCAGCCCCAGCATTTT
TRBV15,NA,NA,TRBJ1-2,CATSRDRLNYGYTF,TGTGCCACCAGCAGAGACAGGTTGAACTATGGCTACACCTTC
TRBV6-5,NA,NA,TRBJ1-5,CASSYSSARDQPQHF,TGTGCCAGCAGTTACTCGTCGGCCCGGGATCAGCCCCAGCATTTT
TRBV5-1,NA,TRBD1,TRBJ1-2,CASSYSGTDYGYTF,TGCGCCAGCAGCTATTCCGGGACAGACTATGGCTACACCTTC
TRBV12-3/TRBV12-4,once,NA,TRBJ2-1,CASRTRSEQFF,TGTGCCAGCCGCACCAGAAGTGAGCAGTTCTTC
TRBV9,NA,NA,TRBJ1-1,CASSASGYGTEAFF,TGTGCCAGCAGCGCCTCAGGGTACGGCACTGAAGCTTTCTTT
TRBV6-6,few,TRBD1,TRBJ2-3,CASSQERGGLTDTQYF,TGTGCCAGCAGTCAAGAGAGAGGGGGCCTCACAGATACGCAGTATTTT
TRBV13,NA,NA,TRBJ1-3,CASRFSSGNTIYF,TGTGCCAGCAGGTTCAGCTCTGGAAACACCATATATTTT
TRBV14,NA,NA,TRBJ1-1,CASSQDPVGGRTAFF,TGTGCCAGCAGCCAAGATCCTGTCGGGGGGCGTACCGCTTTCTTT
TRBV5-1,NA,NA,TRBJ2-1,CASSSDPPNTIF,TGCGCCAGCAGCTCCGATCCCCCTAATACGATCTTC
TRBV4-1,many,TRBD1,TRBJ2-3,CASSQGRGQDFTDTQYF,TGCGCCAGCAGCCAAGGCCGGGGACAGGATTTCACAGATACGCAGTATTTT
TRBV18,NA,TRBD1,TRBJ2-7,CASSMTGVDYEQYF,TGTGCCAGCTCAATGACAGGGGTAGACTACGAGCAGTACTTC
TRBV28,NA,NA,TRBJ1-6,CASSLRRGDSPLHF,TGTGCCAGCAGTTTACGCAGGGGCGATTCACCCCTCCACTTT
TRBV18,once,NA,TRBJ2-1,CASSPDLHNEQFF,TGTGCCAGCTCACCGGACTTGCACAATGAGCAGTTCTTC
TRBV12-3/TRBV12-4,NA,NA,TRBJ2-4,CASSLGTIPFQYF,TGTGCCAGCAGTTTAGGGACAATCCCATTCCAGTACTTC
TRBV5-1,NA,NA,TRBJ2-2,CASSPGVTGELFF,TGCGCCAGCAGCCCGGGGGTCACCGGGGAGCTGTTTTTT
TRBV6-2/TRBV6-3,once,NA,TRBJ1-3,CASSYGTTAGNTIYF,TGTGCCAGCAGTTATGGGACAACGGCTGGAAACACCATATATTTT
TRBV7-3,NA,NA,TRBJ1-1,CASSLRHFVGTEAFF,TGTGCCAGCAGCTTAAGACACTTTGTCGGAACTGAAGCTTTCTTT
TRBV5-1,NA,NA,TRBJ2-3,CASSLAVGGAADTQYF,TGCGCCAGCAGCTTGGCGGTAGGTGGGGCCGCAGATACGCAGTATTTT
TRBV12-3/TRBV12-4,NA,NA,TRBJ1-1,CASSFGQNTEAFF,TGTGCCAGCAGTTTCGGTCAGAACACTGAAGCTTTCTTT
TRBV28,NA,NA,TRBJ1-2,CASLSGNYGYTF,TGTGCCAGCCTTTCAGGGAACTATGGCTACACCTTC
TRBV29-1,NA,TRBD2,TRBJ2-1,CSASLLAGGPVNEQFF,TGCAGCGCCTCTCTACTAGCGGGGGGGCCTGTCAATGAGCAGTTCTTC